Following are 9 T cell receptor beta chains from one sample sequenced in a study of early T cells in non-severe SARS-CoV-2 infection. Each CDR3 protein is one row after TCRdb ran MiXCR on the 5' RACE reads. The table lists about 76,000 distinct CDR3 sequences, roughly 10% of them singletons. The source material was whole blood. Every receptor here comes from an adult who was a healthcare worker with PCR-confirmed SARS-CoV-2 infection or an uninfected control (not recorded which).

This clonotype was counted ten times or more. The chain has TRBV10-3 and TRBJ2-5; D unclear. CDR1 and CDR2 (germline): ENHRY, SYGVKD. The CDR3 contains 12 residues. V gave up 8 bases and J gave up 0 bases, with 7 bases separating them. The DNA of the CDR3 is TGTGCCATCGCCCAAGACCAAGAGACCCAGTACTTC. Translated, it gives CAIAQDQETQYF.

This clonotype came up a few times. The chain employs TRBV20-1 and TRBJ2-2; 12 positions match TRBD2. The germline CDR1 and CDR2 sequences are DFQATT and SNEGSKA (reference sequence). This CDR3 is 15 amino acids long. The J segment lost 0 bases and the V segment lost 5 bases, leaving 1 base of the junction unmatched. CDR3 sequence (DNA): TGCAGTGCTCGACTAGCGGGGGCGAACACCGGGGAGCTGTTTTTT. It is translated as CSARLAGANTGELFF.

This clonotype was counted at least ten times. The rearrangement joins TRBV29-1 to TRBJ2-7; D unresolved. Germline V gene sequence: CDR1 SQVTM, CDR2 ANQGSEA. V was clipped by 3 bases and J by 0 bases, with 6 bases between them. The CDR3 length is 12 residues. CDR3 sequence: CSVERNSYEQYF. DNA of the CDR3: TGCAGCGTTGAGCGGAACTCCTACGAGCAGTACTTC.

This clonotype showed up many times. The chain couples TRBV6-6 to TRBJ1-3; 8 nucleotides line up with TRBD1. Germline V gene data show CDR1 as MNHNY and CDR2 as SVGAGI (reference sequence). Losses at the gene ends were 0 bases for V and 0 bases for J; bases not matched to a gene: 7. The CDR3 has 18 amino acids. In nucleotides, the CDR3 is TGTGCCAGCAGTTACTCGATAACAGGGGGGTCCTCTGGAAACACCATATATTTT. The encoded protein is CASSYSITGGSSGNTIYF.

The gene calls are TRBV25-1 and TRBJ1-6, with 8 bases that match TRBD1. Germline CDR1 reads MGHDK; CDR2 reads SYGVNS. The CDR3 contains 15 residues. The trim removed 4 bases at V and 7 bases at J, leaving 6 bases unmatched. CDR3 nucleotides: TGTGCCAGCAGTGTCCCAGGGGGCGTGAATTCACCCCTCCACTTT. The encoded protein is CASSVPGGVNSPLHF.

This clonotype was seen a few times. The V gene is TRBV4-1, the J gene TRBJ2-4; tentative D call: TRBD1 (6 bases). CDR3 size: 14 residues. Deletions cut 6 bases from V and 5 bases from J, with 14 bases between. Germline V CDR1 and CDR2: MGHRA, YSYEKL. CDR3 sequence: CASRSSTGENIQYF. The CDR3 nucleotides read TGCGCCAGCAGATCATCGACAGGAGAAAACATTCAGTACTTC.

The chain links TRBV4-1 to TRBJ1-4, with 7 bases fitting TRBD1. Trimming cost V 3 bases and J 8 bases; bases outside gene matches: 9. Per the germline V gene, CDR1 is MGHRA and CDR2 is YSYEKL. This CDR3 has 15 amino acids. For the CDR3, the DNA is TGCGCCAGCAGCCAGGCTCGGACAGGAGACGAAAAACTGTTTTTT. Its protein product is CASSQARTGDEKLFF.

Note on this clonotype: A much more abundant neighbour one base away suggests this may be a read error. CDR3 amino acids: CTSSSPGLAVVGELFF. The CDR3 DNA reads as TGTACCAGCAGCTCACCGGGACTAGCGGTGGTCGGGGAGCTGTTTTTT. The chain joins TRBV12-3 or TRBV12-4 to TRBJ2-2; 11 positions agree with TRBD2. CDR3 length: 16 amino acids.

This clonotype was recorded many times. This chain connects TRBV7-8 to TRBJ1-1, with TRBD1 matching 8 bases. J lost 8 bases, V lost 5 bases, and 7 bases had no gene match. This CDR3 region has 13 residues. From germline, CDR1 is SGHVS and CDR2 FQNEAQ. Here the CDR3 DNA reads TGTGCCAGCAGCCTGACAGGGGCGTCGGAAGCTTTCTTT. Translation: CASSLTGASEAFF.